This TCR beta chain was sequenced for a study of brain T cells in children with intractable seizures. The repertoire was sequenced with immunoSEQ multiplex PCR; TCRdb's copy has only in-frame clones and lacks some. Of about 340,000 clones listed, about 94% are singletons. Germline lookup yields CDR1 GTSNPN and CDR2 SVGIG (reference sequence). This CDR3 has 16 residues. Trimming cost V 0 bases and J 2 bases; bases outside gene matches: 5. As for time point: blood from clinic visit 5 months post-surgery; TSC patient then seizure free. Surgery cases with the highest brain T cell transcript signatures were chosen for sequencing. For this clone: Antigen specificity is unknown.

Broader study findings: Patients' HCMV serostatus was unknown; virus specificity rests on CDR3 similarity alone. Pre-surgery blood may have been undersampled, hiding some clones.

The rearrangement uses TRBV30 and TRBJ1-5; 9 bases map to TRBD1. The sequencing here drew on peripheral blood, taken 5 to 6 months after surgery. The source is a boy under three years old with tuberous sclerosis and intractable seizures. In DNA form, the CDR3 reads TGTGCCTGGAGTGTATACACAGGGGGCGGCAATCAGCCCCAGCATTTT. It translates to CAWSVYTGGGNQPQHF. Supplemented by reference TRBV30 and TRBJ1-5, the full variable domain reads SQTIHQWPATLVQPVGSPLSLECTVEGTSNPNLYWYRQAAGRGLQLLFYSVGIGQISSEVPQNLSASRPQDRQFILSSKKLLLSDSGFYLCAWSVYTGGGNQPQHFGDGTRLSIL.